One and the same sample provided the 24 T cell receptor beta chains below, sequenced in a study of control samples from healthy donors and cancer patients. Sequencing was performed with immunoSEQ multiplex PCR; in TCRdb, only in-frame clones are kept and a portion is missing. The table has 150,000 or so clones, about 94% seen once. Sequencing was done on a sample of blood. Source of these receptors: a middle-aged man in good health.

The chain recombines TRBV7-9 with TRBJ1-3; D gene unclear. Trimming cost V 5 bases and J 6 bases, with 14 bases left between them. Germline V lookup: CDR1 SEHNR, CDR2 FQNEAQ (reference sequence). The CDR3 has 14 residues. The CDR3 DNA follows: TGTGCCAGCAGCCCCCGCCGGAGGGAAAACACCATATATTTT. It is translated as CASSPRRRENTIYF. The entire variable domain, with the rest obtained from reference TRBV7-9 and TRBJ1-3, is as follows: DTGVSQNPRHKITKRGQNVTFRCDPISEHNRLYWYRQTLGQGPEFLTYFQNEAQLEKSRLLSDRFSAERPKGSFSTLEIQRTEQGDSAMYLCASSPRRRENTIYFGEGSWLTVV.

V and J are TRBV27 and TRBJ2-1, with 12 bases matching TRBD2. The germline V gene encodes CDR1 MNHEY and CDR2 SMNVEV (reference sequence). The CDR3 extends over 14 amino acids. J was trimmed by 7 bases and V by 7 bases; bases with no gene match: 5. CDR3 in DNA: TGTGCCAGCACTGGGCTAGCGGGGGGGAATGAGCAGTTCTTC. Amino acid sequence: CASTGLAGGNEQFF.

The chain is built from TRBV13 and TRBJ2-1, with TRBD2 identical over 9 bases. CDR1 PRHDT and CDR2 FYEKMQ come from the germline V gene (reference sequence). The CDR3 consists of 16 residues. Trimming removed 0 bases from V and 10 bases from J; junction bases left unmatched: 10. This CDR3 reads CASSLGPSGVEGEQFF. CDR3 coding DNA: TGTGCCAGCAGCTTAGGCCCTAGCGGGGTGGAGGGGGAGCAGTTCTTC.

This clone was found once. The chain is built from TRBV24-1 and TRBJ1-2, with 7 positions matching TRBD1. Unmatched junction bases numbered 5, after V lost 3 bases and J lost 8 bases. This CDR3 comprises 13 residues. Germline loops: CDR1 KGHDR, CDR2 SFDVKD. For the CDR3, the DNA is TGTGCCACCAGTGATCCGACAGGGCGAGGCTACACCTTC. Translating it yields CATSDPTGRGYTF.

The chain couples TRBV5-4 to TRBJ1-5, with D hard to call. The V gene lost 2 bases and the J gene lost 4 bases, with 13 bases spanning the gap. Germline V lookup: CDR1 SGHNT, CDR2 YYREEE (reference sequence). This CDR3 has 15 amino acids. The CDR3: CASSLSPGGNQPQHF. DNA for the CDR3: TGTGCCAGCAGCTTAAGCCCGGGTGGGAATCAGCCCCAGCATTTT.

This clone was seen once. The chain uses TRBV12-5 and TRBJ1-5, with TRBD1 as a possible D gene (6 bases). CDR1 LGHNT and CDR2 FRNRAP come from the germline V gene. V lost 9 bases to trimming and J lost 1 base, with 34 bases between them. This CDR3 is 21 amino acids long. The CDR3 DNA is TGTGCTAGGATTGCCACTGTCGCGATTAACACAGGGTTTAGAAGCAATCAGCCCCAGCATTTT. Translated: CARIATVAINTGFRSNQPQHF.

V is TRBV9 and J is TRBJ2-7, with D possibly called TRBD1 or TRBD2 (5 bases each). The V end lost 4 bases, the J end lost 5 bases, and 22 bases lay between the germline ends. The CDR3 loop spans 16 amino acids. Looked up from germline, CDR1 is SGDLS and CDR2 is YYNGEE. CDR3 region: CASSPRDRRSRDEQYF. The CDR3 DNA sequence: TGTGCCAGCAGCCCTCGGGACCGACGCTCTAGGGACGAGCAGTACTTC.

V and J are TRBV19 and TRBJ1-5; TRBD1 aligns across 9 bases. The CDR3 consists of 16 residues. The germline V gene has CDR1 LNHDA and CDR2 SQIVND (reference sequence). The V segment lost 5 bases and the J segment 2 bases; nucleotides outside the gene matches: 7. The CDR3 sequence is CASSLLQGAGNQPQHF. The CDR3 coding sequence is TGTGCCAGTAGTCTACTACAGGGGGCAGGCAATCAGCCCCAGCATTTT.

The CDR3 region has the DNA TGTGCCAGCAGCTCCTACGAGCAGTACTTC. Translating gives CASSSYEQYF. This sequence joins TRBV11-2 and TRBJ2-7; D is uncertain. Trimming pared 4 bases from V and 2 bases from J, leaving 0 bases between. The CDR3 contains 10 residues. CDR1 and CDR2 (germline): SGHAT, FQNNGV.

J is TRBJ2-1 and V is TRBV5-1, with D perhaps TRBD2 (6 bases). Germline lookup yields CDR1 SGHRS and CDR2 YFSETQ. V gave up 1 base and J gave up 1 base, with 9 bases separating them. The CDR3 loop spans 15 amino acids. The CDR3 nucleotides read TGCGCCAGCAGCTTGTGGGCGGGGTCCTACAATGAGCAGTTCTTC. It yields the protein CASSLWAGSYNEQFF.

This chain links TRBV18 with TRBJ1-1, with 9 bases aligning to TRBD1. The junction had 14 bases not matched to a gene; V was cut back by 2 bases and J by 4 bases. The CDR3 is made up of 18 amino acids. In germline, CDR1 is KGHSH, CDR2 LQKENI. The CDR3 here is CASSPAGQGLAVGTEAFF. DNA of the CDR3: TGTGCCAGCTCACCAGCTGGACAGGGGTTGGCGGTTGGCACTGAAGCTTTCTTT.

This clone was recorded once. V and J are TRBV30 and TRBJ1-3; D uncertain. The germline CDR1 and CDR2 sequences are GTSNPN and SVGIG (reference sequence). Trimming shortened V by 0 bases and J by 3 bases, and 15 bases separated the two germline ends. The CDR3 spans 16 residues. CDR3 DNA sequence: TGTGCCTGGAGTGTAGCCCCCCGGACGGTTGGAAACACCATATATTTT. It specifies CAWSVAPRTVGNTIYF.

The genes are TRBV6-6 and TRBJ1-2; tentatively, D is TRBD1 (6 bases). Germline V gene lookup returns CDR1 MNHNY and CDR2 SVGAGI (reference sequence). This CDR3 contains 15 residues. Deletions cut 0 bases from V and 8 bases from J, with 16 bases between. The CDR3 reads CASSYSAGTTGGYTF. The CDR3 region has the DNA TGTGCCAGCAGTTACTCCGCCGGGACAACGGGGGGCTACACCTTC.

This clone was recorded only once. The chain employs TRBV14 and TRBJ2-3; D perhaps matches TRBD2 (6 bases). Trimming left V 4 bases short and J 0 bases short, with 8 bases between. The CDR3 extends over 14 amino acids. In germline, CDR1 is SGHDN, CDR2 FVKESK. The CDR3 nucleotides read TGTGCCAGCAGCCCCGGGACTAGCACAGATACGCAGTATTTT. The encoded protein is CASSPGTSTDTQYF. The complete variable domain, with remaining parts taken from reference TRBV14 and TRBJ2-3, reads EAGVTQFPSHSVIEKGQTVTLRCDPISGHDNLYWYRRVMGKEIKFLLHFVKESKQDESGMPNNRFLAERTGGTYSTLKVQPAELEDSGVYFCASSPGTSTDTQYFGPGTRLTVL.

The CDR3 bases are TGTGCCAGCAGCTTACGATACGAGCAGTACTTC. It encodes CASSLRYEQYF. This chain uses TRBV7-6 with TRBJ2-7; D call uncertain. Germline V CDR1 and CDR2: SGHVS, FNYEAQ. Trimming took off 2 bases at V and 4 bases at J, with 3 bases between the two ends. There are 11 residues in the CDR3.

The chain has TRBV24-1 and TRBJ1-2; no firm D call. This CDR3 has 14 amino acids. Between the trimmed V and J ends, which lost 4 bases and 8 bases, there was a span of 16 bases. Germline CDR1 and CDR2: KGHDR and SFDVKD. CDR3 bases: TGTGCCACCAGTGACCCGGTAGGGCGCGACGGCTACACCTTC. This gives the protein CATSDPVGRDGYTF.

This clone has a single count. The chain has TRBV24-1 and TRBJ2-1; possibly TRBD1 for D (6 bases). The V gene's germline CDR1 is KGHDR and CDR2 SFDVKD. Deletions cut 2 bases from V and 4 bases from J, with 14 bases between. The CDR3 covers 16 residues. CDR3 region: CATSDSQGLPYNEQFF. Here the CDR3 DNA reads TGTGCCACCAGTGATTCCCAGGGGCTCCCTTACAATGAGCAGTTCTTC.

The chain is built from TRBV5-1 and TRBJ2-7; D might be TRBD1 (5 bases). The CDR3 spans 15 residues. V was pared by 4 bases and J by 3 bases, with 17 bases between. Germline CDR1 is SGHRS and CDR2 is YFSETQ. The CDR3 DNA reads TGCGCCAGCAGCCTCGAGCCCAGGGCGGACTACGAGCAGTACTTC. Translation gives CASSLEPRADYEQYF. Looking up the rest from reference TRBV5-1 and TRBJ2-7 gives the full variable domain: KAGVTQTPRYLIKTRGQQVTLSCSPISGHRSVSWYQQTPGQGLQFLFEYFSETQRNKGNFPGRFSGRQFSNSRSEMNVSTLELGDSALYLCASSLEPRADYEQYFGPGTRLTVT.

The V call is TRBV4-1, the J call TRBJ1-2; TRBD1 matches at 9 bases. The germline CDR1 and CDR2 sequences are MGHRA and YSYEKL. With 1 base clipped from V and 4 bases from J, the junction kept 4 bases outside the gene matches. This CDR3 has 15 residues. CDR3 sequence: CASSQVGQGVYGYTF. The CDR3 bases are TGCGCCAGCAGCCAAGTGGGACAGGGCGTCTATGGCTACACCTTC.

The J gene is TRBJ2-7, the V gene TRBV19; D gene ambiguous. The V and J ends lost 2 bases and 0 bases respectively, with 8 bases between them. The length of the CDR3 is 14 residues. Germline V gene data show CDR1 as LNHDA and CDR2 as SQIVND (reference sequence). The CDR3 is CASSITAFSYEQYF. In nucleotides, the CDR3 is TGTGCCAGTAGTATAACGGCTTTCTCCTACGAGCAGTACTTC.

The chain couples TRBV24-1 to TRBJ2-1; D is perhaps TRBD1 or TRBD2 (6 bases each). The V end was cut by 9 bases, the J end by 7 bases, with 18 bases between. This CDR3 spans 14 amino acids. Germline-derived CDR1 and CDR2 are KGHDR and SFDVKD. CDR3 amino acids: CATALGGAQNEQFF. CDR3 sequence (DNA): TGTGCCACCGCGTTGGGGGGCGCACAAAATGAGCAGTTCTTC.

This sequence joins TRBV10-2 and TRBJ2-7; 9 bases fit TRBD1. The V and J ends lost 5 bases and 7 bases, in that order; junction bases with no gene match: 3. The germline V gene has CDR1 WSHSY and CDR2 SAAADI. The CDR3 runs to 12 residues. In nucleotides, the CDR3 is TGCGCCAGCAGTACAGGGGGCAATGAGCAGTACTTC. Protein product: CASSTGGNEQYF.

This sequence joins TRBV5-5 and TRBJ2-2; no definite D call. The CDR3 loop spans 13 amino acids. The V gene's germline CDR1 is SGHKS and CDR2 YYEKEE (reference sequence). Trimming shortened V by 4 bases and J by 1 base, and 5 bases separated the two germline ends. In nucleotides, the CDR3 is TGTGCCAGCAGCCGACAGAACACCGGGGAGCTGTTTTTT. It yields the protein CASSRQNTGELFF.

This chain uses TRBV5-1 with TRBJ2-4; 9 bases fit TRBD1. CDR1 SGHRS and CDR2 YFSETQ come from the germline V gene. V was clipped by 4 bases and J by 5 bases; unmatched bases: 7. The CDR3 runs to 15 residues. The DNA of the CDR3 is TGCGCCAGCAGCCCAAACCGGGACAGGGAAAACATTCAGTACTTC. Residues: CASSPNRDRENIQYF.